This T cell receptor beta chain stems from a study of control samples from healthy donors and cancer patients. Profiled with immunoSEQ multiplex PCR; TCRdb holds only in-frame clones, not every one. The sample has under 450,000 clones; approximately 92% are singletons. The V end lost 0 bases, the J end lost 12 bases, and 10 bases lay between the germline ends. This CDR3 spans 12 amino acids. Germline CDR1 MNHEY, CDR2 SVGAGI. The specimen was PBMCs. This clonotype was obtained from a man aged 40-55 years with head and neck cancer. This sequence joins TRBV6-5 and TRBJ2-3; D may match TRBD1 or TRBD2 (5 bases each). DNA for the CDR3: TGTGCCAGCAGTTACTCGGGGGAGACTCAGTATTTT. This translates into CASSYSGETQYF.